The clone carrying this T cell receptor (beta chain) occurred once. V trimming: 7 bases; J trimming: 6 bases; junction bases outside the gene matches: 4. Germline lookup yields CDR1 WNHNN and CDR2 SYGVQD (reference sequence). The CDR3 is 14 amino acids. This specimen belongs to a study of blood T cell repertoires in COVID-19. Data came from immunoSEQ multiplex PCR; TCRdb stores just in-frame clones and leaves some out. This sample carries 200,000 to 250,000 clones, under 90% of them seen once, and the ten largest clones take about 6.3%. The sequence came from a man in his fifties or sixties who had recovered from COVID-19. The rearrangement uses TRBV10-1 and TRBJ1-4; 11 bases map to TRBD1. Sequenced material: peripheral blood. DNA of the CDR3: TGCGCCAGCAAAACGGGACAGGGGGATGAAAAACTGTTTTTT. Translation gives CASKTGQGDEKLFF.